This entry describes one T cell receptor (beta chain). This specimen comes from a study of blood T cell repertoires in COVID-19. The wider study: Samples of COVID-19 (acute and convalescent) were obtained from the United States, Italy and Spain. PBMCs, B-cell-depleted T cells, or T cells were the source of the cDNA or gDNA that made up the material.

CDR1 and CDR2 from the germline V gene are MDHEN and SYDVKM. V shed 11 bases, J shed 8 bases, and the junction held 9 bases outside the gene matches. The CDR3 is made up of 13 amino acids. Per the study methods: Using reference gene primer amplification, nucleated cell counts were estimated. The table came from immunoSEQ multiplex PCR; TCRdb's copy has only in-frame clones and leaves some out. V, J and clone size are taken as reported in that table, and D and trimming were inferred from the DNA itself. The sample records approximately 79,000 clones, approximately 80% being singletons. Followed longitudinally, the Seattle patients had been enrolled during active infection.

Material: peripheral blood. This TCR was sampled from a man aged 45-65 years with COVID-19, enrolled during active disease. This chain uses TRBV28 with TRBJ1-2, with 12 bases aligning to TRBD1. The CDR3 protein is CAGSGQGAGGYTF. CDR3 nucleotide sequence: TGTGCCGGATCGGGACAGGGGGCGGGCGGCTACACCTTC.